The entry below gives a single T cell receptor (beta chain) sequence along with its context. The antigen is undetermined. The data originate from a study of Graves' ophthalmopathy and Graves' hyperthyroidism. Overall study context: Sampling took place at initial diagnosis, with peripheral blood obtained before any treatment.

Study-level findings and limits: Most thyroid-expanded clonotypes exceeding 0.001 frequency were also found in blood.

For donors with ophthalmopathy, the disease showed moderate-to-severe activity, reached CAS ≥3 and NOSPECS ≥4, and had lasted under 3 months. RNA transcripts yielded amplified TCR beta CDR3 regions. First-round RT-PCR with HTBI primers preceded a second-round multiplex PCR. Each CDR3 protein is one row after TCRdb ran MiXCR on the multiplex PCR reads. Seen here are hundreds of thousands of distinct CDR3 sequences, roughly an eighth observed once, and the top ten hold about a tenth. This sequence was found in a woman aged 30 to 39 with Graves' ophthalmopathy. The sequenced sample consisted of blood.

The CDR3 loop reads CASSQTTGGLYEQYF. CDR3 DNA: TGCGCCAGCAGCCAAACAACGGGGGGGCTCTACGAGCAGTACTTC. The rearrangement joins TRBV4-3 to TRBJ2-7, with 8 bases fitting TRBD2. The germline gives CDR1 LGHNA, CDR2 YSLEER. There are 15 residues in the CDR3. V shed 2 bases and J 3 bases; nucleotides not matched to a gene: 6.